This TCR beta chain was identified during a study of blood T cell repertoires in COVID-19 (dated by TCRdb to the early 2020s). As for the study more broadly: The collaborator samples originated in the United States, Italy and Spain and spanned the acute and convalescent phases of COVID-19. The material from the prospective study consisted of cDNA or gDNA derived from T cells, B-cell-depleted T cells, or PBMCs. Deeply sampled blood TCRbeta repertoires from subjects exposed to, actively infected with, or recovered from COVID-19 were included in the dataset. The repertoires were made available in a free public database intended to serve as a resource for research on the immune response to SARS-CoV-2. The samples were drawn from two sources: the first 160 participants of the ongoing ImmuneRACE study, and 1,000 to 1,500 subjects contributed by 6 global collaborators. The sample metadata nearly always contained a de-identified subject ID, COVID-19 status, age in years and sex. Where available, HLA class I and class II types were obtained from metadata supplied by the sample provider rather than from assay-based typing.

Including cysteine and phenylalanine, the CDR3 has 18 amino acids. Only CDR3 DNA is held: 54 bases, read in frame from base 1. From the germline V gene, CDR1 is SGHRS and CDR2 is YFSETQ. Comments on this clone: The antigen this receptor binds is unknown. The junction departs from germline at one end; a sequencing error may be responsible.

Study-wide findings and limitations: How much clinical and demographic metadata was included differed by source and by participant, and the metadata was provided uncurated.

TCRbeta CDR3 regions were amplified from genomic DNA by means of the immunoSEQ Assay, a bias-controlled multiplex PCR. The original pipeline was this. The number of nucleated cells in each sample was estimated by amplification of reference gene primers within the assay. Sequence reads were collapsed and filtered to measure the absolute abundance of every unique TCRbeta CDR3 rearrangement. Productive Simpson clonality was computed per sample as the square root of Simpson's diversity index over productive rearrangements. The source is immuneACCESS, and TCRdb retained only in-frame sequences with V and J called. Part of the clones is not carried over; for the studies checked, unresolved V genes explain less than half of this, and the remainder is unexplained. For V, J and clone size, that table is used; D and trimming come from the DNA. For this sample there are about 250,000 clones; over 80% appear just once. Together, the top ten hold about 3.1% of the sample.

In the prospective study, participants were about 18 to 89 years old, resided in about two dozen geographic areas of the United States, and were enrolled through a virtual design. To assign participants to cohorts, the prospective study relied on clinical history that participants themselves reported in a screening survey and a study questionnaire. Exposed participants were defined as having been in contact with someone with a PCR-confirmed or clinician-diagnosed COVID-19 case within 2 weeks of study entry. Mobile phlebotomists in the prospective study collected whole blood, serum and a nasopharyngeal or oropharyngeal swab from every participant. Additional blood draws and questionnaires over a roughly two-month period could optionally be provided by prospective study participants. Before DNA extraction, blood samples from the prospective study were shipped at room temperature or frozen.

Sequencing was carried out using PBMCs or T cells enriched from blood (not recorded which). The sequence links TRBV5-1 to TRBJ2-4; the D gene is perhaps TRBD1, on 6 matching bases. This TCR was sampled from a woman in her thirties or forties who had been exposed to COVID-19. The CDR3 has the sequence CASSLLGGRTLAKNIQYF. Here is the DNA: TGTGCCAGCAGCCTGCTTGGGGGCAGGACGCTAGCCAAAAACATTCAGTACTTC.